The present T cell receptor beta chain was sequenced within a study of shared clonotypes between healthy human individuals. Whole-study context: Two female and three male donors aged 18 to 49 were enrolled.

Running of the assay took place at deep level. Using immunoSEQ multiplex PCR, the repertoire was profiled, and TCRdb retains in-frame clones only, with some absent. The data contain roughly 480,000 clones, around three quarters of them singletons. The V gene's germline CDR1 is LGHNA and CDR2 YSLEER. The V gene end was trimmed by 4 bases and the J gene end by 3 bases; junction bases not matched to a gene: 14. The CDR3 has 18 residues. The V call is TRBV4-3, the J call TRBJ2-2, with 7 bases fitting TRBD2. Sequencing was performed on PBMCs. The TCR was taken from a woman in her forties in good health. Some clones in this sample may be carry-over from other donors' samples. Here the CDR3 reads CASSPRTSGMVDTGELFF. DNA for the CDR3: TGCGCCAGCAGCCCTCGGACTAGTGGTATGGTGGACACCGGGGAGCTGTTTTTT.